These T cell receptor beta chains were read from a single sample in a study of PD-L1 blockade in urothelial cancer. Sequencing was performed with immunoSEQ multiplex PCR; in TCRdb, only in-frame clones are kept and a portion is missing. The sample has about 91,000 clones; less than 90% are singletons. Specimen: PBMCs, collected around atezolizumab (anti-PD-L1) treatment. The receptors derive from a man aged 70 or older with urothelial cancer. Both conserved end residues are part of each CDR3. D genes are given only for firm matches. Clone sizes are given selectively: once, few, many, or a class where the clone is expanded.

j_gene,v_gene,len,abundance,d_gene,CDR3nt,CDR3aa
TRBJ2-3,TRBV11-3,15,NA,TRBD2,TGTGCCAGTAAACGGGACTACCTTAGCACAGATACGCAGTATTTT,CASKRDYLSTDTQYF
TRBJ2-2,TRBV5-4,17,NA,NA,TGTGCCAGCAGCTTGCCCCAACGAGGGAGTATAGCCGGGGAGCTGTTTTTT,CASSLPQRGSIAGELFF
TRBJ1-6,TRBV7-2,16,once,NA,TGTGCCAGCAGCTCAGGCGGGGCAGCTTATAATTCACCCCTCCACTTT,CASSSGGAAYNSPLHF
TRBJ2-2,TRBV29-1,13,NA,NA,TGCAGCGTTACTAGGGATTCGGACGGGGAGCTGTTTTTT,CSVTRDSDGELFF
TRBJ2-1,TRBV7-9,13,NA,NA,TGTGCCAGCAGCTTAATTACAGCGGGTGAGCAGTTCTTC,CASSLITAGEQFF
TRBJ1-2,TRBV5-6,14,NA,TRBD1,TGTGCCAGCAGCTTGAACAGGGGGAACTATGGCTACACCTTC,CASSLNRGNYGYTF
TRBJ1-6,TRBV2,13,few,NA,TGTGCCAGCAGGCGGGAGGATTATTCACCCCTCCACTTT,CASRREDYSPLHF
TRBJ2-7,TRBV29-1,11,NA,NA,TGCAGCGTTGGGGCAGGGATCGAGCAGTACTTC,CSVGAGIEQYF
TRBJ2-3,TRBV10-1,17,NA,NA,TGCGCCAGCAGTGACTCTAGGCTGGGCAGGGCTTCAGATACGCAGTATTTT,CASSDSRLGRASDTQYF
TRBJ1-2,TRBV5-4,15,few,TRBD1,TGTGCCAGCAGCTTGTCGGGACAGGGGCCCTATGGCTACACCTTC,CASSLSGQGPYGYTF
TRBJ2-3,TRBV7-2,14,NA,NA,TGTGCCAGCAGCTTAGTGAGCAGCACAGATACGCAGTATTTT,CASSLVSSTDTQYF
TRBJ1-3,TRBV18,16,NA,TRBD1,TGTGCCAGCTCACCGAGACAGGGGGCGAGCGGAAACACCATATATTTT,CASSPRQGASGNTIYF
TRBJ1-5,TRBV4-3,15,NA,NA,TGCGCCAGCAGCCCCTCCGGCGGTAGCAATCAGCCCCAGCATTTT,CASSPSGGSNQPQHF
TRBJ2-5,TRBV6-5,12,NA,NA,TGTGCCAGCAGTTACGATAGCGGGACCCAGTACTTC,CASSYDSGTQYF
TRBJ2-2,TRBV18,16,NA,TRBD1,TGTGCCAGCTCTCTTGACAGGGCATCGAACACCGGGGAGCTGTTTTTT,CASSLDRASNTGELFF
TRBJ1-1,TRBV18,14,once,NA,TGTGCCAGCTCACCGACTCAATTAGGCACTGAAGCTTTCTTT,CASSPTQLGTEAFF
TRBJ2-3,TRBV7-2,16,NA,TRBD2,TGTGCCAGCAGCTTATCAGGCGGGAGAGGAACAGATACGCAGTATTTT,CASSLSGGRGTDTQYF
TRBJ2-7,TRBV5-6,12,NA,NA,TGTGCCAGCAGCTTGTCGGGCTACGAGCAGTACTTC,CASSLSGYEQYF
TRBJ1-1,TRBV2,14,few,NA,TGTGCCAGCACTTACGGACAGCAGAACACTGAAGCTTTCTTT,CASTYGQQNTEAFF
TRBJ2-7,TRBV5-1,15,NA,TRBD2,TGCGCCAGCAGCTTGGACGCGGGAGCGGCGAGCGAGCAGTACTTC,CASSLDAGAASEQYF
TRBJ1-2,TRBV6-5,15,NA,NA,TGTGCCAGCAGTTACGGAGGCAGGCGCGACTATGGCTACACCTTC,CASSYGGRRDYGYTF
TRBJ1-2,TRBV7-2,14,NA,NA,TGTGCCAGCAGAGTGTCACGACTTAACTATGGCTACACCTTC,CASRVSRLNYGYTF
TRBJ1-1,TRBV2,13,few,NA,TGTGCCAGCAGTGGCCGGGGGAACACTGAAGCTTTCTTT,CASSGRGNTEAFF
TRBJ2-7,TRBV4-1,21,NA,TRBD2,TGCGCCAGCAGCCAACCACTAGGTTGGGCTAGCGGGGGAAAGAGCTCCTACGAGCAGTACTTC,CASSQPLGWASGGKSSYEQYF
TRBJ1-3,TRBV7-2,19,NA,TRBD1,TGTGCCAGCAGCTTACTGGGGACAGGGATTAGTATTGCTGGAAACACCATATATTTT,CASSLLGTGISIAGNTIYF
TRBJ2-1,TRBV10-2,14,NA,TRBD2,TGCGCCAGCACCAAAGCGGGGGCCTACAATGAGCAGTTCTTC,CASTKAGAYNEQFF